Listed below are T cell receptor beta chains from one sample, sequenced in a study of blood T cell repertoires in COVID-19. TCRdb's table, derived via immunoSEQ multiplex PCR, lists solely in-frame clones and lacks some. The table records 200,000 to 300,000 clones, about 87% of them present only once. Sample: PBMCs or T cells enriched from blood (not recorded which). The receptors originated from a woman between 40 and 50 years old with acute COVID-19. Each CDR3 is given with its conserved first and last residue.

TRBV18	CASSHSRDSNQPQHF
TRBV6-5	CATVSGPRPNQPQHF
TRBV29-1	CSVELPGSIETQYF
TRBV3-1/TRBV3-2	CASSDRFSGNTIYF
TRBV18	CASSYLAGGTDTQYF
TRBV7-9	CASSLVTGDDYGYTF
TRBV7-2	CASSPGTGGFRAQHF
TRBV18	CASEIASPGAQPQHF
TRBV28	CASSLSLGQGSYEQYF
TRBV28	CASSPYGGGTEAFF
TRBV18	CASSPREDDEQYF
TRBV19	CASSRTGDQPQHF
TRBV6-5	CASSYAGTGGETQYF
TRBV30	CAWSSLWRNSGNTIYF
TRBV19	CASSVRGGDQPQHF
TRBV10-3	CAIVSPGTEAFF
TRBV5-6	CASSFGQNQPQHF
TRBV19	CASMKGANTEAFF
TRBV3-1/TRBV3-2	CASSQRGEQPQHF
TRBV5-4	CASSAAGGADYGYTF
TRBV3-1/TRBV3-2	CASSQGTGYGGQPQHF
TRBV5-4	CASSAGPGQYNYGYTF
TRBV27	CASSLRGQGKIVSQPQHF
TRBV20-1	CSAQTGYEQYF
TRBV24-1	CATSDHTGARGQFF
TRBV6-1	CASSETYNQPQHF
TRBV5-1	CASSPGGAKDEQYF
TRBV2	CASSGNQANYGYTF
TRBV12-3/TRBV12-4	CASSLQGVGYTF
TRBV11-1	CASSLERESVDTQYF
TRBV4-2	CASSQDQGASYEQYF
TRBV5-1	CASSLGPTDPTDTQYF
TRBV21-1	CASSYTQSGTARSNYGYTF
TRBV7-2	CASSYSGQGALVTEAFF
TRBV25-1	CASSGGLGTEAFF
TRBV28	CASSAGSEGRVGNTIYF
TRBV28	CASNTYGGGTEAFF
TRBV7-9	CASSQPTGTGGLDGYTF
TRBV7-9	CASSLRSGSQETQYF
TRBV9	CASSLLTDTQYF
TRBV5-4	CASKTSVSPDTQYF
TRBV3-1/TRBV3-2	CASRRSFRGGYNEQFF
TRBV18	CASSPNQGSGELFF
TRBV28	CASSFPRVTPDLQHF
TRBV7-8	CASSSGTVGTGELFF
TRBV3-1/TRBV3-2	CASSHSLFSGLGTEAFF
TRBV5-1	CASSFQGLLDEQYF
TRBV4-3	CASSPEAGVTGELFF
TRBV9	CASTSTGNTIYF
TRBV27	CASMDGTGLDTQYF
TRBV19	CASSIDLNSYEQYF
TRBV19	CASSIGQGANYGYTF
TRBV3-1/TRBV3-2	CASSQDRTVLNGNTIYF
TRBV10-3	CAISDQGGMGNTEAFF
TRBV18	CASSFTSRVPPYNEQFF
TRBV18	CASSTTTGAGNTEAFF
TRBV5-4	CASSPRAEAGYEQYF
TRBV7-6	CASSPGQGGYGYTF
TRBV27	CASSLLPGPNQPQHF
TRBV9	CASSVGTSGSGNEQFF